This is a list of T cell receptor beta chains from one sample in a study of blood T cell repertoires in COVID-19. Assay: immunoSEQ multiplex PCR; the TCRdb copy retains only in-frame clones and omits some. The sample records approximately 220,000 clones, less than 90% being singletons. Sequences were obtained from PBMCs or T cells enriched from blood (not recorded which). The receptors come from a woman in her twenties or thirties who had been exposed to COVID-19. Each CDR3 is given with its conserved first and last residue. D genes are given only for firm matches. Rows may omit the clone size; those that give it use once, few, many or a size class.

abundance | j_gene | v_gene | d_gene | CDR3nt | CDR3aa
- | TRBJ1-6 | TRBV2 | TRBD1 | TGTGCCAGCAGGGGCCGGGGACAGGGCCTTTCACCCCTCCACTTT | CASRGRGQGLSPLHF
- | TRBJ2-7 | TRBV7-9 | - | TGTGCCAGCAGCTCCGACGACAGTGACGAGCAGTACTTC | CASSSDDSDEQYF
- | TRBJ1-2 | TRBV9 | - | TGTGCCAGCAGCGTAGGAGGGAGATATGGCTACACCTTC | CASSVGGRYGYTF
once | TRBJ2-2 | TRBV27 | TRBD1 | TGTGCCAGCAGTTTATTCTCTTTGGACAGGGGCACCGGGGAGCTGTTTTTT | CASSLFSLDRGTGELFF
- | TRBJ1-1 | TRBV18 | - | TGTGCCAGCTCACAAGATCAGGTAGAGAACACTGAAGCTTTCTTT | CASSQDQVENTEAFF
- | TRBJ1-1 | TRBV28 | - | TGTGCCAGCAGTCCATGGGGGGGAGGAACTGAAGCTTTCTTT | CASSPWGGGTEAFF
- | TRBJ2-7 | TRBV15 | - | TGTGCCACCAGGTCCTCCGAGGGTTTTCAGTACTTC | CATRSSEGFQYF
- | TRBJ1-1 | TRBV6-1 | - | TGTGCCAGCAGTGAAGCACTATACAGGGATAGTGAAGCTTTCTTT | CASSEALYRDSEAFF
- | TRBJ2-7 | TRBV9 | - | TGTGCCAGCAGCACCGACATTACCACGTTCTACGAGCAGTACTTC | CASSTDITTFYEQYF
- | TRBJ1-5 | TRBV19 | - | TGTGCCAGTAGTATAGGGGGCAGGGCCCCGTCTAGGCATTTT | CASSIGGRAPSRHF
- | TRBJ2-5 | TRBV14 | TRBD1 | TGTGCCAGCAGCCAAGTGGCAGGGGGCGTTGAGACCCAGTACTTC | CASSQVAGGVETQYF
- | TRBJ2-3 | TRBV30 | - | TGTGCCTGGAATCGCGGGGCGGGAAGCACAGATACGCAGTATTTT | CAWNRGAGSTDTQYF
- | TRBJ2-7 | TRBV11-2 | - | TGTGCCAGCAGCTTAGATCTCACAGGAGCCTACGAGCAGTACTTC | CASSLDLTGAYEQYF
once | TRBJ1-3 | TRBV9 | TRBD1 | TGTGCCAGCAGCGTAGGGACAGGGGGTTCTGGAAACACCATATATTTT | CASSVGTGGSGNTIYF
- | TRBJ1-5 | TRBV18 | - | TGTGCCAGCTCACCTAGCAGGGAGGGCAATCAGCCCCAGCATTTT | CASSPSREGNQPQHF
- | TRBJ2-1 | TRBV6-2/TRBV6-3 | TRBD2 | TGTGCCAGCAGTTACGCGGGGGACGGCTACAATGAGCAGTTCTTC | CASSYAGDGYNEQFF
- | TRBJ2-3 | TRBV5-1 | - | TGCGCCAGCGGCACCTCCCAGGCCGAAGATACGCAGTATTTT | CASGTSQAEDTQYF
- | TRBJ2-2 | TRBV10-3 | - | TGTGCCACCAAGAGAACAGGGACGACCGGGGAGCTGTTTTTT | CATKRTGTTGELFF
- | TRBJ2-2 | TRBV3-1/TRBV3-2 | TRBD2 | TGTGCCAGCAGCCAAGGAGCTCGGAGCGGGGGGGCCGGGGAGCTGTTTTTT | CASSQGARSGGAGELFF
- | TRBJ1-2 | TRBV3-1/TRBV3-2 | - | TGTGCCAGCAGCCAAGATGGCCAGGATAACTATGGCTACACCTTC | CASSQDGQDNYGYTF
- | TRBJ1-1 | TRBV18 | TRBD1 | TGTGCCAGCTCACCCGGGACAGGGGGGACGAACACTGAAGCTTTCTTT | CASSPGTGGTNTEAFF
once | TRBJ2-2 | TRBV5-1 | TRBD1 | TGCGCCAGCAGCTTGGGACAGGGGGGCACCGGGGAGCTGTTTTTT | CASSLGQGGTGELFF
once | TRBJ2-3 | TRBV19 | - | TGTGCCAGTACCCCCTCAGGGTCCCGCACAGATACGCAGTATTTT | CASTPSGSRTDTQYF
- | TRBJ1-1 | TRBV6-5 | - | TGTGCCAGCAGCCTCTGGCCAGAATATAACACTGAAGCTTTCTTT | CASSLWPEYNTEAFF
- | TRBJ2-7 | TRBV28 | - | TGTGCCAGCAGTTTAGGCAGCCTACAGTACGAGCAGTACTTC | CASSLGSLQYEQYF
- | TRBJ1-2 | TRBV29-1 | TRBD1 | TGCAGCGTTGAACTACAGGACGGAGGAGGGGGCGATGGCTACACCTTC | CSVELQDGGGGDGYTF
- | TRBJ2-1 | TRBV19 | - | TGTGCCAGTAGTCTCAGGGTTGGGGCCTACAATGAGCAGTTCTTC | CASSLRVGAYNEQFF
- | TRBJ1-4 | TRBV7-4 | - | TGTGCCAGCAGCTTACCGACAGGTCGATATGAAAAACTGTTTTTT | CASSLPTGRYEKLFF
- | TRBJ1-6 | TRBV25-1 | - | TGTGCCAGCAGTGACCCTCGGGGGTATCTCTCACCCCTCCACTTT | CASSDPRGYLSPLHF
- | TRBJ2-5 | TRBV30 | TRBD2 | TGTGCCTGGAGCCCCGGGACTAGCGGCCAAGAGACCCAGTACTTC | CAWSPGTSGQETQYF
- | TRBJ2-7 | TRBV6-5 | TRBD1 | TGTGCCAGCAGTCCCCTGGGACAGGGGGCCTACGAGCAGTACTTC | CASSPLGQGAYEQYF
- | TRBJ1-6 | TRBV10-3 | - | TGTGCCAGCTCCGGAGGCCCCGACTCAAATTCACCCCTCCACTTT | CASSGGPDSNSPLHF
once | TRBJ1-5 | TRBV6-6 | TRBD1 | TGTGCCAGCAGTCCCCTCGGGACAGGGAGCGAGGCGAGAAGTCAGCCCCAGCATTTT | CASSPLGTGSEARSQPQHF
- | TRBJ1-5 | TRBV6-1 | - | TGTGCCAGCAGTGAAGCGATCGGACGAGCAGGGAATCAGCCCCAGCATTTT | CASSEAIGRAGNQPQHF
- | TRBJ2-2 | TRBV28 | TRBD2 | TGTGCCAGCAGTGGTCCGGGGGGAAGGACCGGGGAGCTGTTTTTT | CASSGPGGRTGELFF
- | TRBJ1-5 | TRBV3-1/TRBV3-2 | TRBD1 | TGTGCCAGCAGCCAAGGGACAGGGGTTCAGCCCCAGCATTTT | CASSQGTGVQPQHF
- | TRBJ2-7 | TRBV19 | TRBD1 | TGTGCCAGTAGTAAACCCACCGGACAGGGAACCTACGAGCAGTACTTC | CASSKPTGQGTYEQYF
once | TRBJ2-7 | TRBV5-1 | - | TGCGCCAGCAGCTTGGCACAGGGCACCCACGAGCAGTACTTC | CASSLAQGTHEQYF
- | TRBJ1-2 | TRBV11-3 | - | TGTGCCAGCAGGGCCGGGGATGGCTACACCTTC | CASRAGDGYTF
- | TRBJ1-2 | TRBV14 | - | TGTGCCAGCAGCCAAGATAACGGAGCGGCGGGCTATGGCTACACCTTC | CASSQDNGAAGYGYTF
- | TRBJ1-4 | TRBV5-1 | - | TGCGCCAGCAGCTTGGCGCCTACGGCTAATGAAAAACTGTTTTTT | CASSLAPTANEKLFF
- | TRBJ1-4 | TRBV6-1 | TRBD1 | TGTGCCAGCAGTGAGGCAGGACAGGGTTTGGAAAAACTGTTTTTT | CASSEAGQGLEKLFF
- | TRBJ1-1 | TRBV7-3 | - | TGTGCCAGCTCGAGGTCCGTGAACACTGAAGCTTTCTTT | CASSRSVNTEAFF
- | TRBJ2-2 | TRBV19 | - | TGTGCCAGTAGTATGGTAGAGAACACCGGGGAGCTGTTTTTT | CASSMVENTGELFF
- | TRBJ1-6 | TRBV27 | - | TGTGCCAGCAGCCGGGGGGGACCGGGTTCACCCCTCCACTTT | CASSRGGPGSPLHF
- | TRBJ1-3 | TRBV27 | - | TGTGCCAGAAGCAGGCCGTACGGCGCAGGAAACACCATATATTTT | CARSRPYGAGNTIYF
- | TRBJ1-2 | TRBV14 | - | TGTGCCAGCAGCCCCGGGGGGGCGGACTATGGCTACACCTTC | CASSPGGADYGYTF
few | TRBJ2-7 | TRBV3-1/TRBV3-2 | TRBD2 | TGTGCCAGCAGCCAGGAACTAGCGGGGAAGTCCTACGAGCAGTACTTC | CASSQELAGKSYEQYF
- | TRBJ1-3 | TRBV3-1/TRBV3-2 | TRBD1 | TGTGCCAGCAGCCCCTGGACAGGGGTAAACACCATATATTTT | CASSPWTGVNTIYF
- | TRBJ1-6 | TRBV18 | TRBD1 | TGTGCCAGCTCACCAGGAGACAGGGGCCCATCACCCCTCCACTTT | CASSPGDRGPSPLHF
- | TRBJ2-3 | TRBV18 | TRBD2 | TGTGCCAGCTCACCACCGTCGCGGGGGGTTTCAGATACGCAGTATTTT | CASSPPSRGVSDTQYF
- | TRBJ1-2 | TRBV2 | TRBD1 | TGTGCCAGCAGTGAAGTAGGGGGCTCTAACTATGGCTACACCTTC | CASSEVGGSNYGYTF
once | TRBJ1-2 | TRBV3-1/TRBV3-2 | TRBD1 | TGTGCCAGCAGCCAAGGAGCCCCCGACAGGGGTAATGGTGGCTACACCTTC | CASSQGAPDRGNGGYTF
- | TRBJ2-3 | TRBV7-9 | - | TGTGCCAGCAGCTTAACCCCCGCGGATACGCAGTATTTT | CASSLTPADTQYF
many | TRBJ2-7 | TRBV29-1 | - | TGCAGCGTTGTGGTGGGGGCGAGCTACGAGCAGTACTTC | CSVVVGASYEQYF
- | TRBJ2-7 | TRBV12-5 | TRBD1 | TGTGCTAGTGGGCCCCCCGTAGGGGACAGCTACGAGCAGTACTTC | CASGPPVGDSYEQYF
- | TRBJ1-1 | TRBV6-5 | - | TGTGCCAGCAGTTACGAACGGAGATCCACTGAAGCTTTCTTT | CASSYERRSTEAFF
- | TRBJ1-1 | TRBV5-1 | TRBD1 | TGCGCCAGCAGCCTAACAGGGGCAGATGTCACTGAAGCTTTCTTT | CASSLTGADVTEAFF